This T cell receptor (beta chain) derives from a study of cytomegalovirus exposure and HLA in healthy donors. General study results and limits: Reportedly, a later analysis found an Asian-associated ancestry cluster had fewer N-insertions than the roughly 700-donor mean. Cytomegalovirus-associated status was assigned to more than 150 TCR beta chains.

Per the germline V gene, CDR1 is MNHEY and CDR2 is SVGAGI. V lost 6 bases and J 4 bases, leaving 15 bases between the germline ends. The CDR3 has 14 residues. This PCR relied on a set of 60 Vbeta primers and 13 Jbeta primers. Sequenced by immunoSEQ multiplex PCR; TCRdb stores in-frame clones only, minus some. The data contain 150,000 to 200,000 clones, around 79% of them seen just once; the ten biggest clones take up around 3.1%. This clone was detected only a few times. What it recognizes is unknown. V usage is TRBV6-5 and J usage is TRBJ1-1; no clear D. Material: PBMCs. This TCR was recovered from a woman in her forties in good health and CMV-seronegative. The DNA for the CDR3 is TGTGCCAGCAGCCGCCCCGGGGAGGGCACTGAAGCTTTCTTT. Protein: CASSRPGEGTEAFF.